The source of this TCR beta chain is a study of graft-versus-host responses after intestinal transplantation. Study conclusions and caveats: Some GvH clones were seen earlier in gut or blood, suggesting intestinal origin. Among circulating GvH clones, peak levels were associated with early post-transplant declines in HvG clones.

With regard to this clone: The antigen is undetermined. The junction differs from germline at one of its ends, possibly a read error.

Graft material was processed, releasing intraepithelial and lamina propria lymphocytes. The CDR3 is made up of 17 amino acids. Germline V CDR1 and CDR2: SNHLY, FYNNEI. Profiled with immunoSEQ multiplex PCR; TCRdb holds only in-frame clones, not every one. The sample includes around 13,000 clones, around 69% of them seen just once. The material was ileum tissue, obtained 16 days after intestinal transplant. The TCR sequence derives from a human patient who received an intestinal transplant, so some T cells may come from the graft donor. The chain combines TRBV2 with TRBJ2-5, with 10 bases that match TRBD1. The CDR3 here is CASSEISGTGDPEAQYF. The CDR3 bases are TGTGCCAGCAGTGAGATTTCGGGGACAGGGGATCCAGAGGCCCAGTACTTC.